This TCR beta chain originates from a study of Ad26.COV2.S vaccination and SARS-CoV-2 variants. The treatment here: some 19 received Ad26.COV2.S at low or high dose, single or two shots; five or six received placebo; per-sample allocation not given. Samples came from day 63 after the first vaccine or placebo injection. Cohort 1b enrolled adults aged 18-55 years in Boston. Produced via immunoSEQ multiplex PCR; TCRdb's table is partial and in-frame only. The sample lists around 340,000 clones, 88% occurring once. Overall study findings and caveats: The TCR breadth and depth analyses may have understated or missed part of the total T cell responses. Substantial response breadth was reportedly seen for spike-specific CD8+ and CD4+ T cells after vaccination.

The CDR3 covers 13 residues. V lost 5 bases to trimming and J lost 4 bases; unmatched junction nucleotides: 4. In germline, CDR1 is MNHEY, CDR2 SVGAGI. As to this clone: Its specificity is unknown.

This sequence originates from a person aged 18-60 years who received the Ad26.COV2.S COVID-19 vaccine or a placebo. This chain links TRBV6-5 with TRBJ2-7; 8 bases agree with TRBD1. The specimen comprised peripheral blood, sampled in a trial of Ad26.COV2.S vaccine versus placebo. The CDR3 nucleotides are TGTGCCAGCAGTCGGACAGGGATTTACGAGCAGTACTTC. Translating it yields CASSRTGIYEQYF.